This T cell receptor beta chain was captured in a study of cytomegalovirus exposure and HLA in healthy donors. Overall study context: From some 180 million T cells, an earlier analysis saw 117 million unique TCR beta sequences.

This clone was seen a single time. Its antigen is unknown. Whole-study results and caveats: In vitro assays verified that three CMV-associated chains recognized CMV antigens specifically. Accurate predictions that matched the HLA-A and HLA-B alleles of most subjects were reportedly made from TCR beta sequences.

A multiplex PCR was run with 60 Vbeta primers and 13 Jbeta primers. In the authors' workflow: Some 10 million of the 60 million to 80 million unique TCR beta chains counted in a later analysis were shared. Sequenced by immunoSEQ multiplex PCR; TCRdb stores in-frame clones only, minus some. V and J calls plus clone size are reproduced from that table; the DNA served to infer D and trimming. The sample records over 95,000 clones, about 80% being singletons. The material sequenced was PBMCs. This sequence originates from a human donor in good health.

The CDR3 protein is CASRDSGLSTDTQYF. Written as DNA, the CDR3 is TGTGCCAGCAGGGACAGCGGATTGAGCACAGATACGCAGTATTTT. The genes are TRBV28 and TRBJ2-3, with D possibly being TRBD1 (6 bases). V dropped 6 bases and J dropped 0 bases, with 13 bases sitting between them. Germline CDR1 reads MDHEN; CDR2 reads SYDVKM. The CDR3 totals 15 residues.